The 27 T cell receptor beta chains below all came from one sample that was sequenced in a study of T cells in Graves' hyperthyroidism and ophthalmopathy. TCR beta CDR3 sequences were amplified from RNA transcripts. The HTBI primer set served for first-round RT-PCR of the TCR CDR3. From the multiplex PCR reads, TCRdb called clonotypes with MiXCR, one entry per CDR3 protein. The sample has around 340,000 distinct CDR3 sequences; about 17% are singletons. Sequenced input: blood. Receptors were obtained from a woman younger than 45 with Graves' hyperthyroidism that later progressed to Graves' ophthalmopathy.

This clonotype has more than one count but fewer than ten. The V gene is TRBV5-1, the J gene TRBJ2-5; possibly TRBD1 for D (5 bases). This CDR3 has 15 residues. The germline CDR1 and CDR2 sequences are SGHRS and YFSETQ. V lost 0 bases and J 4 bases, leaving 13 bases between the germline ends. For the CDR3, the DNA is TGCGCCAGCAGCTTGGATCTTCGGACATTAGAGACCCAGTACTTC. As protein: CASSLDLRTLETQYF.

This clonotype was detected ten times or more. The chain combines TRBV29-1 with TRBJ2-1; 7 bases agree with TRBD1. Germline lookup yields CDR1 SQVTM and CDR2 ANQGSEA. The CDR3 spans 15 residues. Losses at the gene ends were 5 bases for V and 3 bases for J; bases not matched to a gene: 10. CDR3 nucleotide sequence: TGCAGCGTTTACAGGGGCTCGGCCATCTACAATGAGCAGTTCTTC. It codes for CSVYRGSAIYNEQFF.

The sample holds many counts of this clonotype. V usage is TRBV12-3 or TRBV12-4 and J usage is TRBJ2-3, with TRBD2 matching over 11 bases. The V gene end was trimmed by 7 bases and the J gene end by 3 bases; junction bases not matched to a gene: 9. The CDR3 is 16 amino acids. The CDR3 DNA sequence: TGTGCCAGCACCGGAGGGGCTAGCGGGGGGACAGATACGCAGTATTTT. Translated, it gives CASTGGASGGTDTQYF.

This clonotype was recorded at least ten times. The chain combines TRBV27 with TRBJ2-3; D is undetermined. V was pared by 7 bases and J by 3 bases, with 14 bases between. This CDR3 has 14 residues. CDR1 and CDR2 (germline): MNHEY, SMNVEV (reference sequence). The CDR3 loop is CASKVAPTTDTQYF. CDR3 sequence (DNA): TGTGCCAGCAAGGTGGCCCCGACTACAGATACGCAGTATTTT.

There are many counts of this clonotype. CDR3 coding DNA: TGTGCCACCAGCAGAGGAGGGACTAGTCGCTACGAGCAGTACTTC. Translating it yields CATSRGGTSRYEQYF. The gene calls are TRBV15 and TRBJ2-7, with TRBD2 matching 8 bases. Germline CDR1 reads LNHNV; CDR2 reads YYDKDF (reference sequence). The CDR3 spans 15 residues. Unmatched junction bases numbered 5, after V lost 1 base and J lost 3 bases.

This clonotype was observed at least ten times. V and J are TRBV28 and TRBJ2-1; the match to TRBD1 covers 9 bases. Germline loops: CDR1 MDHEN, CDR2 SYDVKM. The CDR3 contains 14 residues. Germline trimming cut 6 bases from V and 4 bases from J; bases unmatched to any gene: 4. CDR3 in DNA: TGTGCCAGCAGCCCGACAGGGGGGTACAATGAGCAGTTCTTC. It is translated as CASSPTGGYNEQFF.

Ten or more counts support this clonotype. This chain links TRBV30 with TRBJ1-5, with no clear D. V was trimmed by 2 bases and J by 2 bases, leaving 10 bases between them. CDR3 length equals 14 residues. Germline V gene lookup returns CDR1 GTSNPN and CDR2 SVGIG (reference sequence). For the CDR3, the DNA is TGTGCCTGGAGTTACGGGATTGGCAATCAGCCCCAGCATTTT. Translation gives CAWSYGIGNQPQHF.

At least ten counts were recorded for this clonotype. The chain links TRBV19 to TRBJ2-7; 10 bases are shared with TRBD1. J was trimmed by 3 bases and V by 3 bases; bases with no gene match: 5. The CDR3 consists of 15 residues. Germline-derived CDR1 and CDR2 are LNHDA and SQIVND (reference sequence). The CDR3 reads CASSINRDRGYEQYF. As DNA, the CDR3 is TGTGCCAGTAGTATCAACCGGGACAGGGGCTACGAGCAGTACTTC.

In its sample, this clonotype was seen many times. The chain has TRBV7-9 and TRBJ2-5, with D perhaps TRBD1 or TRBD2 (6 bases each). Trimming cost V 1 base and J 0 bases, with 12 bases left between them. The CDR3 contains 16 residues. Looked up from germline, CDR1 is SEHNR and CDR2 is FQNEAQ (reference sequence). CDR3 in amino acids: CASSLGVGGHQETQYF. In nucleotides, the CDR3 is TGTGCCAGCAGCTTAGGTGTGGGGGGCCACCAAGAGACCCAGTACTTC. The whole variable domain, remainder taken from reference TRBV7-9 and TRBJ2-5, is DTGVSQNPRHKITKRGQNVTFRCDPISEHNRLYWYRQTLGQGPEFLTYFQNEAQLEKSRLLSDRFSAERPKGSFSTLEIQRTEQGDSAMYLCASSLGVGGHQETQYFGPGTRLLVL.

The V gene is TRBV6-2 or TRBV6-3, the J gene TRBJ2-1, with D unclear. This CDR3 has 14 residues. From germline, CDR1 is MNHEY and CDR2 SVGEGT. V was trimmed by 6 bases and J by 6 bases, leaving 15 bases between them. The CDR3 reads CASSPPARGNEQFF. The CDR3, as DNA: TGTGCCAGCAGCCCTCCCGCGCGCGGCAATGAGCAGTTCTTC.

This clonotype has only a few counts. The V and J genes are TRBV6-5 and TRBJ2-7; 9 nucleotides agree with TRBD1. Germline-derived CDR1 and CDR2 are MNHEY and SVGAGI. This CDR3 contains 19 residues. The junction had 15 bases not matched to a gene; V was cut back by 0 bases and J by 3 bases. The CDR3 loop is CASSYSRVPGQGSRYEQYF. CDR3 nucleotide sequence: TGTGCCAGCAGTTACTCCAGGGTCCCGGGACAGGGATCTCGCTACGAGCAGTACTTC.

This clonotype was seen ten or more times. CDR3 bases: TGTGCCATCAGTGATTCCCCGGGACAGGGGTATGGCTACACCTTC. Its translation: CAISDSPGQGYGYTF. The V call is TRBV10-3, the J call TRBJ1-2, with 10 bases identical to TRBD1. The CDR3 covers 15 residues. From germline, CDR1 is ENHRY and CDR2 SYGVKD. After removal of 3 bases from V and 5 bases from J, the junction contained 6 bases not matched to a gene.

This clonotype showed up many times. This rearrangement joins TRBV2 to TRBJ2-1; D may be TRBD1 (5 bases). The V end lost 1 base, the J end lost 8 bases, and 15 bases lay between the germline ends. The CDR3 contains 15 residues. Germline-derived CDR1 and CDR2 are SNHLY and FYNNEI. The CDR3 here is CASSEVMGRRHEQFF. CDR3 DNA sequence: TGTGCCAGCAGTGAAGTGATGGGGCGCCGGCATGAGCAGTTCTTC.

There are many counts of this clonotype. The chain has TRBV12-3 or TRBV12-4 and TRBJ2-3; D not resolved. With 4 bases removed from V and 1 base from J, the gap between germline ends came to 12 bases. The CDR3 is 15 residues long. CDR3 amino acids: CASSSGEARTDTQYF. As DNA, the CDR3 is TGTGCCAGCAGTTCAGGCGAAGCTCGCACAGATACGCAGTATTTT.

This clonotype has at least ten counts. The rearrangement links TRBV20-1 to TRBJ2-7, with D tentatively TRBD1 (5 bases). V dropped 3 bases and J dropped 3 bases, with 9 bases sitting between them. The CDR3 length is 12 residues. Germline V gives CDR1 DFQATT, CDR2 SNEGSKA (reference sequence). The CDR3: CSARGRDYEQYF. The CDR3 DNA reads as TGCAGTGCTAGGGGCAGGGACTACGAGCAGTACTTC.

This clonotype has at least ten counts. J is TRBJ1-1 and V is TRBV30, with a tentative D call TRBD1 (5 bases). The germline V and J ends were trimmed by 2 bases and 3 bases, with 7 bases remaining between them. Germline V CDR1 and CDR2: GTSNPN, SVGIG (reference sequence). The CDR3 runs 12 residues. For the CDR3, the DNA is TGTGCCTGGAGTAGAGGGGACACTGAAGCTTTCTTT. Translated: CAWSRGDTEAFF. The whole variable domain, filled in from reference TRBV30 and TRBJ1-1, reads SQTIHQWPATLVQPVGSPLSLECTVEGTSNPNLYWYRQAAGRGLQLLFYSVGIGQISSEVPQNLSASRPQDRQFILSSKKLLLSDSGFYLCAWSRGDTEAFFGQGTRLTVV.

This clonotype was seen repeatedly, ten times or more. The chain employs TRBV28 and TRBJ2-5, with a possible D match to TRBD1 (5 bases). The length of the CDR3 is 14 residues. Trimming pared 4 bases from V and 2 bases from J, leaving 11 bases between. Germline V gene data show CDR1 as MDHEN and CDR2 as SYDVKM. The CDR3 sequence is CASSSTGFQETQYF. CDR3 nucleotide sequence: TGTGCCAGCAGTTCTACAGGCTTTCAAGAGACCCAGTACTTC.

This chain joins TRBV5-1 and TRBJ2-1; D might be TRBD1 (6 bases). The CDR3 runs 15 residues. V was shortened by 3 bases and J by 7 bases, with 17 bases between the two germline ends. Germline V gene sequence: CDR1 SGHRS, CDR2 YFSETQ. The CDR3 DNA is TGCGCCAGCAGCTCTCAGGGGTTGCGGGTAAATGAGCAGTTCTTC. This encodes CASSSQGLRVNEQFF.

This clonotype has more than one count but fewer than ten. This clone may be a read error of a much larger clone one base away. CDR3 protein: CAAGTGVSSSYEQYF. As DNA, the CDR3 is TGTGCCGCCGGGACAGGGGTTTCGAGCTCCTACGAGCAGTACTTC. The rearrangement uses TRBV28 and TRBJ2-7, with 10 bases matching TRBD1. The trim removed 11 bases at V and 0 bases at J, leaving 10 bases unmatched. Germline assignment: CDR1 MDHEN and CDR2 SYDVKM. The CDR3 contains 15 residues.

V usage is TRBV5-5 and J usage is TRBJ2-6, with 7 nucleotides matching TRBD1. The V gene end was trimmed by 4 bases and the J gene end by 2 bases; junction bases not matched to a gene: 6. Looked up from germline, CDR1 is SGHKS and CDR2 is YYEKEE (reference sequence). The CDR3 extends over 16 amino acids. CDR3 nucleotides: TGTGCCAGCAGCCCGGACACAGGGGCTGGGGCCAACGTCCTGACTTTC. It translates to CASSPDTGAGANVLTF.

This clonotype was recorded a few times. This rearrangement joins TRBV29-1 to TRBJ2-2; possibly TRBD2 for D (7 bases). This CDR3 region has 14 residues. Germline CDR1 is SQVTM and CDR2 is ANQGSEA. The V gene lost 4 bases and the J gene lost 6 bases, with 15 bases spanning the gap. The DNA for the CDR3 is TGCAGCGTTGCCGGCTGGGAGGGGGCCGGGGAGCTGTTTTTT. This translates into CSVAGWEGAGELFF.

The chain links TRBV10-3 to TRBJ2-5; no clear D. There are 14 residues in the CDR3. V lost 3 bases, J lost 9 bases, and 17 bases lay in between. The germline CDR1 and CDR2 sequences are ENHRY and SYGVKD. CDR3 sequence (DNA): TGTGCCATCAGTGACGGGCTGGGGTCATCGGCCCAGTACTTC. Protein product: CAISDGLGSSAQYF.

The rearrangement links TRBV5-1 to TRBJ2-2; 13 bases fit TRBD2. J was trimmed by 3 bases and V by 3 bases; bases with no gene match: 2. Germline CDR1 reads SGHRS; CDR2 reads YFSETQ. This CDR3 is built from 16 residues. CDR3: CASSSTSGGDTGELFF. The CDR3 DNA reads as TGCGCCAGCAGCTCCACTAGCGGGGGGGACACCGGGGAGCTGTTTTTT.

Ten or more counts support this clonotype. The chain carries TRBV5-1 and TRBJ2-7, with 9 bases that match TRBD1. Losses at the gene ends were 3 bases for V and 5 bases for J; bases not matched to a gene: 9. CDR3 size: 15 residues. Germline assignment: CDR1 SGHRS and CDR2 YFSETQ. Here the CDR3 DNA reads TGCGCCAGCAGCTGGACAGGGGTCGGCTCAGACGAGCAGTACTTC. Its translation: CASSWTGVGSDEQYF.

The V call is TRBV2, the J call TRBJ1-4; possibly TRBD1 for D (5 bases). Germline V CDR1 and CDR2: SNHLY, FYNNEI. The CDR3 consists of 14 residues. Trimming removed 7 bases from V and 4 bases from J, with 13 bases in between. The CDR3 DNA reads TGTGCCAGCAAAGAGGACGGGGGTAATGAAAAACTGTTTTTT. It codes for CASKEDGGNEKLFF. Filled out from reference TRBV2 and TRBJ1-4, the complete variable domain reads EPEVTQTPSHQVTQMGQEVILRCVPISNHLYFYWYRQILGQKVEFLVSFYNNEISEKSEIFDDQFSVERPDGSNFTLKIRSTKLEDSAMYFCASKEDGGNEKLFFGSGTQLSVL.

The sample holds many counts of this clonotype. The rearrangement links TRBV7-8 to TRBJ1-6; TRBD1 agrees at 7 bases. CDR1 and CDR2 from the germline V gene are SGHVS and FQNEAQ. CDR3 size: 16 residues. The V and J ends lost 5 bases and 4 bases, in that order; junction bases with no gene match: 8. In nucleotides, the CDR3 is TGTGCCAGCAGCGCGAGACCGGGACAGTATAATTCACCCCTCCACTTT. This gives the protein CASSARPGQYNSPLHF.

The sample holds many counts of this clonotype. V is TRBV27 and J is TRBJ2-1; 10 nucleotides agree with TRBD2. This CDR3 has 15 amino acids. With V trimmed by 6 bases and J by 8 bases, 10 bases remained unmatched. Germline assignment: CDR1 MNHEY and CDR2 SMNVEV (reference sequence). Here the CDR3 reads CASSPNTAGGHEQFF. CDR3 DNA sequence: TGTGCCAGCAGCCCTAATACAGCGGGGGGGCATGAGCAGTTCTTC.